These 17 T cell receptor beta chains were all obtained from the same sample, sequenced in a study of CD8 T cells in ankylosing spondylitis. TCRdb used MiXCR to reprocess the 5' RACE reads, holding one entry per CDR3 protein. The data hold roughly 130,000 distinct CDR3 sequences, with 6% to 8.5% observed a single time. The sample was blood, either unsorted or a sorted T cell fraction (not recorded which). The receptors stem from a male donor with ankylosing spondylitis or in good health (not recorded which).

The J gene is TRBJ1-1, the V gene TRBV18; D remains ambiguous. The length of the CDR3 is 11 residues. Germline assignment: CDR1 KGHSH and CDR2 LQKENI. Trimming pared 6 bases from V and 3 bases from J, leaving 5 bases between. The CDR3 nucleotides read TGTGCCAGCTCGGCGTACACTGAAGCTTTCTTT. Residues: CASSAYTEAFF.

This clonotype was seen ten or more times. The J gene is TRBJ1-2, the V gene TRBV7-2, with 8 bases identical to TRBD1. CDR1 is SGHTA, CDR2 FQGNSA, per germline. CDR3 length equals 14 residues. V shed 5 bases and J 5 bases; nucleotides not matched to a gene: 7. This CDR3 reads CASSRGTGAYGYTF. CDR3 nucleotides: TGTGCCAGCAGCCGCGGGACAGGAGCGTATGGCTACACCTTC.

This clonotype occurred many times. The chain carries TRBV20-1 and TRBJ1-4, with no clear D. This CDR3 is built from 13 residues. V was trimmed by 8 bases and J by 1 base, leaving 11 bases between them. Germline V lookup: CDR1 DFQATT, CDR2 SNEGSKA (reference sequence). The CDR3 DNA sequence: TGCAGTACAGCAGAGCGAACTAATGAAAAACTGTTTTTT. It translates to CSTAERTNEKLFF.

The table lists this clonotype with many counts. The chain joins TRBV9 to TRBJ2-7, with D maybe TRBD2 (6 bases). CDR1 SGDLS and CDR2 YYNGEE come from the germline V gene. CDR3 length: 14 amino acids. Trimming left V 3 bases short and J 4 bases short, with 14 bases between. This CDR3 reads CASSAGRREYEQYF. CDR3 bases: TGTGCCAGCAGCGCCGGTCGACGGGAGTACGAGCAGTACTTC.

This clonotype was recorded many times. J is TRBJ2-3 and V is TRBV5-6; 9 bases are shared with TRBD2. The germline CDR1 and CDR2 sequences are SGHDT and YYEEEE. J gave up 2 bases and V 1 base, and 8 bases lay outside the gene matches. CDR3 size: 17 residues. The CDR3 DNA is TGTGCCAGCAGCTTGCTGCTAGCGGGGACTTTCACAGATACGCAGTATTTT. Translating it yields CASSLLLAGTFTDTQYF.

This clonotype was counted at least ten times. The chain employs TRBV7-6 and TRBJ2-3; TRBD1 matches at 8 bases. Germline V gives CDR1 SGHVS, CDR2 FNYEAQ. CDR3 length: 15 residues. The trim removed 5 bases at V and 3 bases at J, leaving 7 bases unmatched. The CDR3: CASSGQGAGTDTQYF. Written as DNA, the CDR3 is TGTGCCAGCAGCGGGCAGGGGGCAGGGACAGATACGCAGTATTTT. The full variable domain, rest sourced from reference TRBV7-6 and TRBJ2-3, is GAGVSQSPRYKVTKRGQDVALRCDPISGHVSLYWYRQALGQGPEFLTYFNYEAQQDKSGLPNDRFSAERPEGSISTLTIQRTEQRDSAMYRCASSGQGAGTDTQYFGPGTRLTVL.

Many counts were recorded for this clonotype. Its ends do not fully match the called genes, so a read error is possible. This rearrangement joins TRBV5-1 to TRBJ1-2, with D perhaps TRBD1 (6 bases). Germline CDR1 SGHRS, CDR2 YFSETQ. This CDR3 comprises 14 residues. The CDR3 DNA sequence: TGCGCCAGCGGAACGGGACACGCTAATTATGGCTACACCTTC. It is translated as CASGTGHANYGYTF.

This clonotype was counted a few times. A read error may explain this, as a much larger clone is one base away. CDR3 region: CSAVQDGNAIYF. For the CDR3, the DNA is TGCAGTGCTGTCCAGGACGGAAACGCCATATATTTT. The V gene is TRBV20-1, the J gene TRBJ1-3, with D hard to call. CDR1 is DFQATT, CDR2 SNEGSKA, per germline (reference sequence). The CDR3 is 12 amino acids.

There are many counts of this clonotype. The J gene is TRBJ1-2, the V gene TRBV20-1; D might be TRBD1 (5 bases). The CDR3 runs to 14 residues. The V end was cut by 4 bases, the J end by 3 bases, with 15 bases between. The germline gives CDR1 DFQATT, CDR2 SNEGSKA (reference sequence). CDR3 protein: CSANSGLTYYGYTF. The CDR3 DNA sequence: TGCAGTGCTAACTCGGGACTTACCTACTATGGCTACACCTTC.

This clonotype was observed at least ten times. The genes are TRBV7-2 and TRBJ2-3; tentative D call: TRBD2 (6 bases). Germline loops: CDR1 SGHTA, CDR2 FQGNSA. The CDR3 runs to 16 residues. Trimming shortened V by 5 bases and J by 1 base, and 16 bases separated the two germline ends. The CDR3 DNA reads TGTGCCAGCAGCCGCCCGGCGGGATCTCGCACAGATACGCAGTATTTT. Translation: CASSRPAGSRTDTQYF.

In its sample, this clonotype was seen many times. This chain links TRBV5-1 with TRBJ2-2; TRBD2 agrees at 12 bases. The V gene's germline CDR1 is SGHRS and CDR2 YFSETQ. V lost 2 bases to trimming and J lost 7 bases; unmatched junction nucleotides: 9. The CDR3 has 17 residues. The CDR3 coding sequence is TGCGCCAGCAGCTTAAGACTAGCGGGAGCGAGCGGCGGGGAGCTGTTTTTT. Translated, it gives CASSLRLAGASGGELFF.

There are many counts of this clonotype. The chain is built from TRBV5-6 and TRBJ2-3; perhaps TRBD2 as D (5 bases). The CDR3 is 15 residues long. CDR1 and CDR2 (germline): SGHDT, YYEEEE. V gave up 3 bases and J gave up 5 bases, with 16 bases separating them. CDR3 sequence (DNA): TGTGCCAGCAGCTGGGCCGACCGAGGAGGAGATACGCAGTATTTT. The encoded protein is CASSWADRGGDTQYF.

This clonotype was seen repeatedly, ten times or more. V is TRBV7-2 and J is TRBJ1-2; D not certain. Trimming cost V 1 base and J 8 bases, with 14 bases left between them. The CDR3 loop spans 14 amino acids. The germline V gene encodes CDR1 SGHTA and CDR2 FQGNSA. CDR3 in amino acids: CASSLGSRLGGYTF. The CDR3 coding sequence is TGTGCCAGCAGCTTAGGTAGTAGGCTCGGGGGCTACACCTTC.

In its sample, this clonotype was seen many times. The chain is built from TRBV5-6 and TRBJ2-5, with D possibly being TRBD2 (6 bases). The CDR3 is 15 amino acids. Trimming removed 7 bases at V and 2 bases at J, with 18 bases between. CDR1 and CDR2 from the germline V gene are SGHDT and YYEEEE. This CDR3 reads CASGRREVYQETQYF. In DNA form, the CDR3 reads TGTGCCAGCGGCCGCAGGGAGGTGTATCAAGAGACCCAGTACTTC.

This clonotype came up many times. This chain joins TRBV20-1 and TRBJ2-5, with TRBD2 identical over 10 bases. Germline loops: CDR1 DFQATT, CDR2 SNEGSKA (reference sequence). CDR3 length equals 14 residues. V lost 5 bases to trimming and J lost 2 bases; unmatched junction nucleotides: 5. The CDR3 loop is CSAQLAGKQETQYF. The CDR3 DNA reads as TGCAGTGCTCAACTAGCGGGGAAGCAAGAGACCCAGTACTTC.

This clonotype was found many times. This sequence joins TRBV7-2 and TRBJ2-7; tentatively, D is TRBD1 or TRBD2 (5 bases each). V lost 5 bases and J 1 base, leaving 18 bases between the germline ends. The CDR3 length is 16 residues. Per the germline V gene, CDR1 is SGHTA and CDR2 is FQGNSA. The CDR3 reads CASSRSPGTASYEQYF. The CDR3 coding sequence is TGTGCCAGCAGCCGTTCTCCCGGGACGGCTTCCTACGAGCAGTACTTC.

This clonotype was seen repeatedly, ten times or more. The J gene is TRBJ2-1, the V gene TRBV5-1, with a weak D call TRBD1 (6 bases). The ends were cut back, 0 bases at V and 4 bases at J, with 8 bases in the middle. The length of the CDR3 is 14 residues. Germline loops: CDR1 SGHRS, CDR2 YFSETQ. This CDR3 is CASSLAQGYNEQFF. CDR3 coding DNA: TGCGCCAGCAGCTTGGCACAGGGATACAATGAGCAGTTCTTC.